A single sample gave rise to the 11 T cell receptor beta chains below, sequenced in a study of blood T cell repertoires in COVID-19. Clones were read by immunoSEQ multiplex PCR, and TCRdb kept only the in-frame ones, dropping some. This table has 150,000 to 200,000 clones, about 92% appearing once. Sequenced sample: peripheral blood. The receptors stem from a man aged 55 to 70 with active or convalescent COVID-19.

The chain carries TRBV15 and TRBJ2-3, with a possible D match to TRBD2 (6 bases). The CDR3 totals 16 residues. The V gene lost 3 bases and the J gene lost 6 bases, with 19 bases spanning the gap. The germline V gene encodes CDR1 LNHNV and CDR2 YYDKDF (reference sequence). The CDR3 nucleotides are TGTGCCACCAGCAGGGAAGGGACTCTCCTTTCGGATACGCAGTATTTT. Encoded protein: CATSREGTLLSDTQYF.

In nucleotides, the CDR3 is TGTGCCAGCAGTTCCAGGGGGCTGGGCTACACCTTC. Encoded protein: CASSSRGLGYTF. The V gene is TRBV28, the J gene TRBJ1-2, with TRBD1 identical over 8 bases. V shed 4 bases and J 8 bases; nucleotides not matched to a gene: 3. From germline, CDR1 is MDHEN and CDR2 SYDVKM. The CDR3 has 12 residues.

V gene TRBV3-1 (or the pseudogene TRBV3-2) combines with J gene TRBJ1-2, with D unresolved. Germline assignment: CDR1 LGHDT and CDR2 YNNKEL (reference sequence). Trimming took 1 base from V and 4 from J, leaving 13 bases between them. The CDR3 totals 15 residues. CDR3 sequence (DNA): TGTGCCAGCAGCCAAGGAAGTGAGCAGGTCTATGGCTACACCTTC. Its protein product is CASSQGSEQVYGYTF.

The J gene is TRBJ2-3, the V gene TRBV19, with 12 bases aligning to TRBD2. This CDR3 has 18 residues. V trimming: 2 bases; J trimming: 0 bases; junction bases outside the gene matches: 6. Germline CDR1 reads LNHDA; CDR2 reads SQIVND (reference sequence). For the CDR3, the DNA is TGTGCCAGTAGTATACCGGGACTAGCGGGCTCTAGCACAGATACGCAGTATTTT. Its protein product is CASSIPGLAGSSTDTQYF.

This clone appeared once. The V gene is TRBV7-6, the J gene TRBJ1-1, with TRBD1 identical over 8 bases. Germline V gene sequence: CDR1 SGHVS, CDR2 FNYEAQ. The CDR3 runs 15 residues. After removal of 5 bases from V and 2 bases from J, the junction contained 7 bases not matched to a gene. DNA for the CDR3: TGTGCCAGCAGCCGAGACAGGGGCTTAAACACTGAAGCTTTCTTT. Its translation is CASSRDRGLNTEAFF.

The rearrangement links TRBV12-3 or TRBV12-4 to TRBJ2-7, with 7 bases matching TRBD1. There are 12 residues in the CDR3. Germline trimming cut 7 bases from V and 5 bases from J; bases unmatched to any gene: 5. CDR3 protein: CASKGAVDEQYF. DNA for the CDR3: TGTGCCAGCAAGGGGGCGGTCGACGAGCAGTACTTC.

The chain carries TRBV23-1 and TRBJ2-7; D perhaps matches TRBD2 (6 bases). TRBV23-1 is treated as an ORF (open reading frame) with a function not yet certain. The CDR3 consists of 17 residues. With 0 bases removed from V and 0 bases from J, the gap between germline ends came to 15 bases. For the CDR3, the DNA is TGCGCCAGCAGTCAATCCGGGGGTCCCCCAAGCTCCTACGAGCAGTACTTC. It encodes CASSQSGGPPSSYEQYF.

V and J are TRBV10-1 and TRBJ2-1, with 8 bases matching TRBD1. V shed 7 bases and J 7 bases; nucleotides not matched to a gene: 12. Germline V CDR1 and CDR2: WNHNN, SYGVQD (reference sequence). CDR3 length equals 15 residues. CDR3 coding DNA: TGCGCCAGCAACAATAGGACAGGGAGAAGGAATGAGCAGTTCTTC. This translates into CASNNRTGRRNEQFF.

The chain couples TRBV11-2 to TRBJ1-1; D possibly corresponds to TRBD1 (5 bases). The ends were cut back, 7 bases at V and 1 base at J, with 13 bases in the middle. The germline V gene has CDR1 SGHAT and CDR2 FQNNGV. This CDR3 is built from 14 residues. CDR3 DNA: TGTGCCAGCATTGGGTCGGGGGGGAACACTGAAGCTTTCTTT. Translation gives CASIGSGGNTEAFF.

This chain uses TRBV5-1 with TRBJ1-1, with 7 bases aligning to TRBD1. The CDR3 extends over 15 amino acids. Germline V gives CDR1 SGHRS, CDR2 YFSETQ. The junction had 5 bases not matched to a gene; V was cut back by 2 bases and J by 1 base. The chain's CDR3 is CASSLGGLRNTEAFF. The CDR3 nucleotides are TGCGCCAGCAGCTTAGGGGGCTTGAGGAACACTGAAGCTTTCTTT.

The CDR3 coding sequence is TGCGCCAGCAGTGACGAGGGGGCCAACACTGAAGCTTTCTTT. This gives the protein CASSDEGANTEAFF. V usage is TRBV10-2 and J usage is TRBJ1-1, with 7 bases fitting TRBD1. Germline V gives CDR1 WSHSY, CDR2 SAAADI. Trimming took 3 bases from V and 2 from J; bases not matched to a gene: 3. The CDR3 is made up of 14 amino acids.